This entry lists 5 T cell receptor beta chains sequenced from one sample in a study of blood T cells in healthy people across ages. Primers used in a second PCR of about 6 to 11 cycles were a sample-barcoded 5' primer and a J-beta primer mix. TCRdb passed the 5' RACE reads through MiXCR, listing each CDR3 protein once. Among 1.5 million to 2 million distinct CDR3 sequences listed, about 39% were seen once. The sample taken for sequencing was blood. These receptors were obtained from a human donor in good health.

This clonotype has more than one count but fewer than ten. CDR3 DNA sequence: TGCGCCAGCAGCCAAGCTTGGGGGGCAGACTATGGCTACACCTTC. It specifies CASSQAWGADYGYTF. The genes are TRBV4-3 and TRBJ1-2; possible D gene TRBD1, 6 bases. V lost 1 base and J lost 3, with 12 bases in between. This CDR3 comprises 15 residues. Germline V gene sequence: CDR1 LGHNA, CDR2 YSLEER.

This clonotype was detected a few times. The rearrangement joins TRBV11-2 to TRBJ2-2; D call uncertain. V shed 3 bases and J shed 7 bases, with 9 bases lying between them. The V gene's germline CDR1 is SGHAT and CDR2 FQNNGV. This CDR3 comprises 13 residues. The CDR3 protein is CASSFLVDGELFF. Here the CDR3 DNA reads TGTGCCAGCAGCTTCTTGGTAGACGGGGAGCTGTTTTTT.

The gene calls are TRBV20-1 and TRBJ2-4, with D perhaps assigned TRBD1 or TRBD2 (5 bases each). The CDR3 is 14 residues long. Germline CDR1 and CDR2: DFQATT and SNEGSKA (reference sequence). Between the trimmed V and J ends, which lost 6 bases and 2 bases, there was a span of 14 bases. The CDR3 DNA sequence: TGCAGTGCGTCGACGTGGGGGACCAAAAACATTCAGTACTTC. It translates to CSASTWGTKNIQYF.

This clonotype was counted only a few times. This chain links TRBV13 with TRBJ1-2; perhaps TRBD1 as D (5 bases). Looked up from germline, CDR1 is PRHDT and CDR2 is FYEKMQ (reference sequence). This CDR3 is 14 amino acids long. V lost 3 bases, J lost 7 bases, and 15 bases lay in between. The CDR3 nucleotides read TGTGCCAGCAGCTTGCCCAGGGATCGCGGTGGCTACACCTTC. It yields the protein CASSLPRDRGGYTF.

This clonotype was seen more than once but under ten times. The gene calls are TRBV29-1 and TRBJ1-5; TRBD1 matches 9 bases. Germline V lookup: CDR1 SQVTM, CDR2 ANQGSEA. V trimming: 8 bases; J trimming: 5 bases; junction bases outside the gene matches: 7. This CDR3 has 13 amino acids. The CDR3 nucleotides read TGCAGCTCGGGGACAGGGAAGGATCAGCCCCAGCATTTT. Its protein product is CSSGTGKDQPQHF.